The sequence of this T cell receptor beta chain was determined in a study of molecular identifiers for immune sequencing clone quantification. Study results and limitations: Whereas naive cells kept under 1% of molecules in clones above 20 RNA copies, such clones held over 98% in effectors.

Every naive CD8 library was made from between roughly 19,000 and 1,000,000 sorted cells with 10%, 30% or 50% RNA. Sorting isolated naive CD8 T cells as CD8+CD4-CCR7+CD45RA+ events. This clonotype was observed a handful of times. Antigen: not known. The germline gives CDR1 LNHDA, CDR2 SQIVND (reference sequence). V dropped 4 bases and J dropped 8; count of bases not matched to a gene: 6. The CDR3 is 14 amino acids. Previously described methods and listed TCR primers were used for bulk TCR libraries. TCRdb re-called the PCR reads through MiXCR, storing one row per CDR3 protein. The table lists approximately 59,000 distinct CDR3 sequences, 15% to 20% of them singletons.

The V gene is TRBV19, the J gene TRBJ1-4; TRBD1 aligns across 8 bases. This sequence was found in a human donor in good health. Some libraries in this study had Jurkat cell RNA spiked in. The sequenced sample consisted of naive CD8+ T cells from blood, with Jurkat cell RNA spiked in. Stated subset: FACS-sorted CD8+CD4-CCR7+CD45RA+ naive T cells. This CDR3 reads CASSSQGAREKLFF. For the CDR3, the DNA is TGTGCCAGTAGTAGTCAGGGGGCGAGGGAAAAACTGTTTTTT.